This record covers a single TCR beta chain. The antigen is not known. The data are from a study of T cells in Graves' hyperthyroidism and ophthalmopathy. Study findings and constraints: Blood also held most thyroid clonotypes expanded beyond 0.001.

This CDR3 comprises 16 residues. Per the germline V gene, CDR1 is MGHDK and CDR2 is SYGVNS. J was trimmed by 2 bases and V by 1 base; bases with no gene match: 6. Amplification targeted TCR beta CDR3 regions from RNA transcripts. Primed by the HTBI set, a first-round RT-PCR was run on the TCR CDR3. In TCRdb, the multiplex PCR reads were re-called with MiXCR into one record per CDR3 protein. The data show some 620,000 distinct CDR3 sequences, around 15% seen once. Lactation, pregnancy, other autoimmune disease or uncontrolled infection led to exclusion of patients. Based on clinical symptoms, serum thyroxine and TRAb, thyroid ultrasound and orbital computed tomography, diagnoses were reached.

Material for sequencing was blood. The sequence was obtained from a woman aged 25 to 39 with Graves' hyperthyroidism. This chain connects TRBV25-1 to TRBJ2-7, with 9 bases matching TRBD1. The CDR3 reads CASSESPYRGPYEQYF. The CDR3 region has the DNA TGTGCCAGCAGTGAATCCCCGTACAGGGGGCCCTACGAGCAGTACTTC.